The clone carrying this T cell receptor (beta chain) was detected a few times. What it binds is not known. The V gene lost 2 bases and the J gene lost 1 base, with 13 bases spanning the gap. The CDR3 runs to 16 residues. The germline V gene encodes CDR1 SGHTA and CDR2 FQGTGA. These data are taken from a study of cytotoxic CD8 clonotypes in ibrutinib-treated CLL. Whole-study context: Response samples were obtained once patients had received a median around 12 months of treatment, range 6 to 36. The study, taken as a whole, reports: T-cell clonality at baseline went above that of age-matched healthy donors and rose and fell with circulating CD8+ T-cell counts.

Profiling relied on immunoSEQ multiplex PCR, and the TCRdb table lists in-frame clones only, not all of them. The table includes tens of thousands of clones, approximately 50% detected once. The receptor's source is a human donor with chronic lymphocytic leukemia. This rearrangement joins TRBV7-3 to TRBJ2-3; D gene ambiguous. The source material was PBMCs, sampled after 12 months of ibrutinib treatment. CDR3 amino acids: CASSLVQAVGTDTQYF. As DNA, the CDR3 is TGTGCCAGCAGCTTAGTTCAGGCCGTGGGCACAGATACGCAGTATTTT.